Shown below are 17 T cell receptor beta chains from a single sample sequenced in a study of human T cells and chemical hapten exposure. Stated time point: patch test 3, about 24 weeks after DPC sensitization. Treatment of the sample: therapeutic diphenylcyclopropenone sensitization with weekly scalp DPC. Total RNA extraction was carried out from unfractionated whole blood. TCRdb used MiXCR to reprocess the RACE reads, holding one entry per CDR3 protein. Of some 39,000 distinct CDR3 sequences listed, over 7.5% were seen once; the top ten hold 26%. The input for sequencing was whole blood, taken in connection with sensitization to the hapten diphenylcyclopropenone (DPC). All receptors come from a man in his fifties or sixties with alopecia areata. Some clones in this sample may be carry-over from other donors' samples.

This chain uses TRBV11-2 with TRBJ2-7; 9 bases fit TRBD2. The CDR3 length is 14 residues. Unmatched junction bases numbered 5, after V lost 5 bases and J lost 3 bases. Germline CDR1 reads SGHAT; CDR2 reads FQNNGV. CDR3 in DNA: TGTGCCAGCAGCAAGACTAGCGGAGACTACGAGCAGTACTTC. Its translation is CASSKTSGDYEQYF.

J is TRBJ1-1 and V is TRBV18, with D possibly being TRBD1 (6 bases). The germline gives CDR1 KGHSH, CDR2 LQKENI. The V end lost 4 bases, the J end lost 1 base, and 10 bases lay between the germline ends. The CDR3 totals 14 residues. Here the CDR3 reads CASSRLDRNTEAFF. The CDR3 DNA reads TGTGCCAGCTCACGGCTGGACAGGAACACTGAAGCTTTCTTT. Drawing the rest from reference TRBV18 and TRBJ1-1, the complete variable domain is NAGVMQNPRHLVRRRGQEARLRCSPMKGHSHVYWYRQLPEEGLKFMVYLQKENIIDESGMPKERFSAEFPKEGPSILRIQQVVRGDSAAYFCASSRLDRNTEAFFGQGTRLTVV.

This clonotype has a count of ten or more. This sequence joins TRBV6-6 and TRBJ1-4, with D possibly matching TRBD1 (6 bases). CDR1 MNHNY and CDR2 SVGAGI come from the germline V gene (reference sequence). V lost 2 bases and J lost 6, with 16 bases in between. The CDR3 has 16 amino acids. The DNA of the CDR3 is TGTGCCAGCAGTTACGGGAGAACAGGGAAGGATGAAAAACTGTTTTTT. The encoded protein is CASSYGRTGKDEKLFF.

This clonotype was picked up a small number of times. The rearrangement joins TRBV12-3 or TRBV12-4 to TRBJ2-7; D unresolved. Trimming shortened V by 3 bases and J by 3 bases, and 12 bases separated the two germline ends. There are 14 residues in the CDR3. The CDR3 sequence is CASSLTSLSYEQYF. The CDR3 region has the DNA TGTGCCAGCAGTTTGACCTCCTTGAGCTACGAGCAGTACTTC.

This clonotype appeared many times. CDR3 amino acids: CASRESRTDTQYF. The CDR3 region has the DNA TGTGCCAGCCGAGAGTCCCGCACAGATACGCAGTATTTT. The chain has TRBV7-2 and TRBJ2-3; D is unresolved. V lost 8 bases and J 1 base, leaving 10 bases between the germline ends. Germline V gene lookup returns CDR1 SGHTA and CDR2 FQGNSA. The CDR3 runs to 13 residues. The entire variable domain, with the rest obtained from reference TRBV7-2 and TRBJ2-3, is as follows: GAGVSQSPSNKVTEKGKDVELRCDPISGHTALYWYRQSLGQGLEFLIYFQGNSAPDKSGLPSDRFSAERTGGSVSTLTIQRTQQEDSAVYLCASRESRTDTQYFGPGTRLTVL.

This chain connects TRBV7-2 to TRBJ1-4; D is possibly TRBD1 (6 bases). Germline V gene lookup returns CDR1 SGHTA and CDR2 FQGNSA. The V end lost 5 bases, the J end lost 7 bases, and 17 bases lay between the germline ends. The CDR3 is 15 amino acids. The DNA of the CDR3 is TGTGCCAGCAGCCCTTTTACAGGGCGGAGTGAAAAACTGTTTTTT. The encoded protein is CASSPFTGRSEKLFF.

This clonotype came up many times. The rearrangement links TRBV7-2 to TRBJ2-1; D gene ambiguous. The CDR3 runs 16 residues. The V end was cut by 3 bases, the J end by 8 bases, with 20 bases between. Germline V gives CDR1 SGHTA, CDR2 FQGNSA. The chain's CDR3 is CASSFNRAQKGYEQFF. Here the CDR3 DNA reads TGTGCCAGCAGCTTTAACCGGGCCCAGAAAGGGTATGAGCAGTTCTTC.

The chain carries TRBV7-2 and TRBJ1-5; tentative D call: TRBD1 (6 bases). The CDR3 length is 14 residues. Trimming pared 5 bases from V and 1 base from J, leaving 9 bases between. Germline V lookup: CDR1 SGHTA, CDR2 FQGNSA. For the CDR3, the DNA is TGTGCCAGCAGCCCCGACAGGAGCAATCAGCCCCAGCATTTT. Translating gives CASSPDRSNQPQHF.

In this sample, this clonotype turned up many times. The CDR3: CSVDPDSSYNEQFF. The CDR3 DNA sequence: TGCAGCGTTGACCCGGACAGCTCCTACAATGAGCAGTTCTTC. The chain joins TRBV29-1 to TRBJ2-1, with D possibly TRBD1 on 6 matching bases. Trimming stripped 3 bases from V and 0 bases from J, with 9 bases between. This CDR3 comprises 14 residues. Per germline, CDR1 SQVTM and CDR2 ANQGSEA.

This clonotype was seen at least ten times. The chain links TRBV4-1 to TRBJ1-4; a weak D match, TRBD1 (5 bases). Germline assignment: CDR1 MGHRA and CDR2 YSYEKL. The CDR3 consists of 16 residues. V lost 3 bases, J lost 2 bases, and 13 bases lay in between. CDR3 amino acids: CASSQSTGRTNEKLFF. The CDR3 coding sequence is TGCGCCAGCAGCCAGAGTACGGGGCGGACTAATGAAAAACTGTTTTTT.

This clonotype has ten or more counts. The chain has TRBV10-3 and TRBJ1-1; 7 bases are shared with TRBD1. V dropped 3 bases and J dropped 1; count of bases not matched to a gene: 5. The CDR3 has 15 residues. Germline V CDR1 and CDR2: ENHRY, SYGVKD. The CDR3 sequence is CAISDPGTANTEAFF. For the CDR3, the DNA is TGTGCCATCAGTGATCCCGGGACAGCGAACACTGAAGCTTTCTTT.

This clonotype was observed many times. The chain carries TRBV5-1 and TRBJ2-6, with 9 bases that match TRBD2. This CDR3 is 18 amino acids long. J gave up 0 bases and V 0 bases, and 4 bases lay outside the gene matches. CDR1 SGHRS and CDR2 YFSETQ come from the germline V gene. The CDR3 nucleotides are TGCGCCAGCAGCTTGGCGGCTAGCGGGATCTCTGGGGCCAACGTCCTGACTTTC. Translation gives CASSLAASGISGANVLTF.

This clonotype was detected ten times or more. The CDR3 reads CASTRTGAGYGYTF. The CDR3 nucleotides read TGTGCCAGCACCCGGACAGGGGCAGGGTATGGCTACACCTTC. The chain carries TRBV12-3 or TRBV12-4 and TRBJ1-2, with 9 bases that match TRBD1. The J segment lost 5 bases and the V segment lost 7 bases, leaving 8 bases of the junction unmatched. The CDR3 length is 14 residues.

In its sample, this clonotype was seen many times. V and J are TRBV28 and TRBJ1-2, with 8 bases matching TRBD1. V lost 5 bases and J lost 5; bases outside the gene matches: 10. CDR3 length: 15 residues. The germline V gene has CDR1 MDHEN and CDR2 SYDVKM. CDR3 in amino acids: CASSIPTGDFYGYTF. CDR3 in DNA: TGTGCCAGCAGTATACCGACAGGGGATTTTTATGGCTACACCTTC.

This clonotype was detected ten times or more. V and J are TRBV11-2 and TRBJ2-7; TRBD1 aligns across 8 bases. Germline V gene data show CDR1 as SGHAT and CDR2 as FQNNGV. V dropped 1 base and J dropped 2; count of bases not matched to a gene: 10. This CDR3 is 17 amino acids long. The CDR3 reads CASSLVGAGTGPYEQYF. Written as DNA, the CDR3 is TGTGCCAGCAGCTTAGTCGGGGCGGGGACAGGTCCCTACGAGCAGTACTTC. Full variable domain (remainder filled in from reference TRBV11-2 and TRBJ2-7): EAGVAQSPRYKIIEKRQSVAFWCNPISGHATLYWYQQILGQGPKLLIQFQNNGVVDDSQLPKDRFSAERLKGVDSTLKIQPAKLEDSAVYLCASSLVGAGTGPYEQYFGPGTRLTVT.

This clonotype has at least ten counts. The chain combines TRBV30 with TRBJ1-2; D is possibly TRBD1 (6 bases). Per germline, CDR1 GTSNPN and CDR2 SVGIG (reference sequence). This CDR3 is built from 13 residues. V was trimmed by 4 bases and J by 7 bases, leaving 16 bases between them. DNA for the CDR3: TGTGCCTGGACCGTTCAGGGGACAATTGGCTACACCTTC. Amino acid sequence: CAWTVQGTIGYTF.

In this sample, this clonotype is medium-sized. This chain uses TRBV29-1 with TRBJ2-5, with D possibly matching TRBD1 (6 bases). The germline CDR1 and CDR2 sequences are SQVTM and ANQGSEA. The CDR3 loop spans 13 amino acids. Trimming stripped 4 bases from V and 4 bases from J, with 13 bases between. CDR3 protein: CSVGLGARETQYF. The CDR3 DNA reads TGCAGCGTTGGTTTGGGGGCGCGAGAGACCCAGTACTTC.